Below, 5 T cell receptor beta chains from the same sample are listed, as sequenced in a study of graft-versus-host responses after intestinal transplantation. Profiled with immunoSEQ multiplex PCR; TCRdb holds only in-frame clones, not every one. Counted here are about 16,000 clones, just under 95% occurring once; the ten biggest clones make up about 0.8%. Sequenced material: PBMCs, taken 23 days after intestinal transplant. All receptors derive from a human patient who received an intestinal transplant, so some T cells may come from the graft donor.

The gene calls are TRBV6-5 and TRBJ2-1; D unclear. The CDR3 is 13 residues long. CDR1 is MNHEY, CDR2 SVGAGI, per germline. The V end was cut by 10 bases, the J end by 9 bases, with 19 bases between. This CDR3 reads CATYPPSMGEQFF. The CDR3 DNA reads TGTGCCACCTACCCCCCCTCGATGGGTGAGCAGTTCTTC.

Here the CDR3 DNA reads TGCAGCGTGTCGACAGGGGAGGCTGGGGCCAACGTCCTGACTTTC. As protein: CSVSTGEAGANVLTF. The chain has TRBV29-1 and TRBJ2-6, with 8 positions matching TRBD1. The J segment lost 2 bases and the V segment lost 6 bases, leaving 6 bases of the junction unmatched. Per the germline V gene, CDR1 is SQVTM and CDR2 is ANQGSEA. The CDR3 is 15 residues long.

The CDR3 nucleotides read TGCGCCAGCAGCCCTTTTCCGGGACTAGCGTTGGGCACAGATACGCAGTATTTT. Translation gives CASSPFPGLALGTDTQYF. This sequence joins TRBV4-1 and TRBJ2-3; 10 bases are a match to TRBD2. V was clipped by 4 bases and J by 1 base; unmatched bases: 11. Germline CDR1 MGHRA, CDR2 YSYEKL. The CDR3 loop spans 18 amino acids.

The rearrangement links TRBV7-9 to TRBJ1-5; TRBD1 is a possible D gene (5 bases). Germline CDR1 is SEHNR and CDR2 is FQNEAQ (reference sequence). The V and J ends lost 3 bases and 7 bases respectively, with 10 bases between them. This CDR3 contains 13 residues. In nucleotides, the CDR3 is TGTGCCAGCAGCTTGGGAGGGGCCCAGCCCCAGCATTTT. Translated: CASSLGGAQPQHF.

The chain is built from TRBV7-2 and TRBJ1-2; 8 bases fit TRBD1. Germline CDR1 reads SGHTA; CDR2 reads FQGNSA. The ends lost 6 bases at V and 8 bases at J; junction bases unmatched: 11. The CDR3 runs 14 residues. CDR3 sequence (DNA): TGTGCCAGCAGTAACCCGACAGGGGCGCGGGGCTACACCTTC. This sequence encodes CASSNPTGARGYTF. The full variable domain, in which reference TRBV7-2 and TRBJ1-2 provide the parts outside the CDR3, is GAGVSQSPSNKVTEKGKDVELRCDPISGHTALYWYRQSLGQGLEFLIYFQGNSAPDKSGLPSDRFSAERTGGSVSTLTIQRTQQEDSAVYLCASSNPTGARGYTFGSGTRLTVV.